This TCR beta chain emerged from a study of CD8 T cells in Susac syndrome. An input of about 0.45 to 1 ug of RNA was subjected to reverse transcription using random hexamers. TCRdb re-analysed the immunoSEQ multiplex PCR reads in MiXCR, keeping a single row per CDR3 protein. Of under 150,000 distinct CDR3 sequences in the sample, 94% are singletons; the top ten hold roughly 0.27%. Trimming removed 5 bases from V and 1 base from J, with 14 bases in between. The CDR3 is made up of 15 amino acids. CDR1 and CDR2 from the germline V gene are LNHNV and YYDKDF (reference sequence). TCR beta sequences were obtained from blood CD8+ and CD4+ T cells. Healthy donors served as age- and sex-matched controls. Purification of the CD8+ and CD4+ T cells relied on negative isolation, and TEMRA cells underwent FACS enrichment. Notes on the study in general: As the study acknowledged, the number of individuals in its TCR sequencing and HLA analysis was relatively small.

Note on this clonotype: What it binds is unknown.

V is TRBV15 and J is TRBJ2-5, with D maybe TRBD2 (7 bases). This clonotype was sampled from a human donor in good health. The sample consisted of CD8+ T cells from PBMCs. This CDR3 is CATSEVGGPQETQYF. The DNA for the CDR3 is TGTGCCACCAGCGAGGTGGGGGGGCCCCAAGAGACCCAGTACTTC.